This T cell receptor (beta chain) was found in a study of OX40 agonist ivuxolimab in advanced cancers. About the research overall: Patients were around 83% male with ages about 23 to 79, mean about 60.

On this clone: No antigen is known for it. Additional DNA sequences in this sample encode the identical CDR3.

General study findings and limits: In the expanded peripheral T cells, antigen specificity was never determined.

TCRdb's copy holds only in-frame clones and misses some; the assay was immunoSEQ multiplex PCR. Of over 100,000 clones in the sample, 90% to 95% were seen once. The CDR3 sequence is 17 residues long. V gave up 4 bases and J gave up 5 bases, with 21 bases separating them. The germline V gene has CDR1 SGHRS and CDR2 YFSETQ. Source: CD4+ or CD8+ T cells sorted from blood, taken in a trial of the OX40 agonist ivuxolimab. This sequence originates from an adult with an advanced solid tumor such as melanoma, head and neck, liver or kidney cancer. The V gene is TRBV5-1, the J gene TRBJ2-2; the D gene is possibly TRBD1 (8 bases). CDR3 sequence: CASSGGAGGGRTGELFF. DNA of the CDR3: TGCGCCAGCAGCGGGGGGGCAGGGGGCGGAAGGACCGGGGAGCTGTTTTTT.